This paragraph covers one T cell receptor (beta chain) sequence. There is no known antigen for this receptor. No much larger clone is present one base from it, and per-base qualities are unavailable. This sample was taken from a study of blood T cell repertoires in COVID-19 (dated by TCRdb to 2019 to 2021). Some background on the complete study: The collaborator samples originated in the United States, Italy and Spain and spanned the acute and convalescent phases of COVID-19. The material from the prospective study consisted of cDNA or gDNA derived from T cells, B-cell-depleted T cells, or PBMCs. Deeply sampled blood TCRbeta repertoires from subjects exposed to, actively infected with, or recovered from COVID-19 were included in the dataset. The repertoires were released in a freely available public database meant as a resource for research on the immune response to SARS-CoV-2. The samples were drawn from the first 160 participants of the ongoing ImmuneRACE study and from more than 1,000 subjects provided by 6 global collaborators. The sample metadata nearly always contained a de-identified subject ID, COVID-19 status, age in years and sex. Where available, HLA class I and class II types were taken from metadata supplied by the sample provider and were not determined by assay-based typing. On the study overall, not on this receptor specifically: The quantity of clinical and demographic metadata differed by source and by participant and was supplied without curation.

Collaborating institutions collected whole blood in K2EDTA tubes following their own protocols. For TCRbeta analysis, collaborators shipped samples as frozen whole blood, isolated PBMCs, or DNA extracted from either of those sample types. TCRbeta CDR3 regions were amplified from genomic DNA using the immunoSEQ Assay, a bias-controlled multiplex PCR. Turning to the authors' computational methods: The number of nucleated cells in each sample was estimated from the amplification of reference gene primers within the assay. Sequence reads were collapsed and filtered to measure the absolute abundance of every unique TCRbeta CDR3 rearrangement. For each sample, productive Simpson clonality was calculated as the square root of Simpson's diversity index over productive rearrangements. Drawn from immuneACCESS, this table holds only the in-frame rearrangements with V and J called that TCRdb kept. Clones are partly lost; checked studies trace under half to an unresolved V gene and leave the rest unexplained. Clone size and V and J calls were adopted from that table, with D and trimming inferred from the DNA. The sample table contains under 95,000 clones; only one count was recorded for 88% of them. The ten top clones hold under 6% of the sample.

CDR1 MNHEY and CDR2 SMNVEV were looked up in the germline V gene (reference sequence). Compared with germline, V lacks 7 bases and J lacks 5 bases; bases without a gene match: 13. The CDR3 sequence holds 17 residues, the cysteine and phenylalanine included. The kept DNA is CDR3 alone, 51 bases in frame from the first base. The chain was built from TRBV27 and TRBJ2-5; 13 nucleotides in the junction match TRBD2. The sequence came from a human donor in a cohort sampled during active COVID-19. The sequenced sample was peripheral blood. Here is the DNA: TGTGCCAGCACCCCCGGGTCGACTAGCGGGGGGAGGGAGACCCAGTACTTC. This sequence encodes CASTPGSTSGGRETQYF.